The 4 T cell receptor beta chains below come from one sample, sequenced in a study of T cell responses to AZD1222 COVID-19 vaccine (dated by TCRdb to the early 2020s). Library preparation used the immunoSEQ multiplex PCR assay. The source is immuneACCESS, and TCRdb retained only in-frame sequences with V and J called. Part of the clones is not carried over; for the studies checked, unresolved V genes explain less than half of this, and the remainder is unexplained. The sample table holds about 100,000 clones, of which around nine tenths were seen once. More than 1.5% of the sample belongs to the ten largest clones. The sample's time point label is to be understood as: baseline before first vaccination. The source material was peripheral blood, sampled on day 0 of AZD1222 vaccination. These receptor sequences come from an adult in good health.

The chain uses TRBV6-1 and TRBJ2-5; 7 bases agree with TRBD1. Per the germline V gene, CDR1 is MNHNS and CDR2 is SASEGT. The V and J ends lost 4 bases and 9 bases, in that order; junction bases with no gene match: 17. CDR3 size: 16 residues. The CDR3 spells CASSGSPGQLTVAQYF. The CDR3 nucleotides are TGTGCCAGCAGTGGGTCGCCGGGACAGTTAACAGTGGCCCAGTACTTC.

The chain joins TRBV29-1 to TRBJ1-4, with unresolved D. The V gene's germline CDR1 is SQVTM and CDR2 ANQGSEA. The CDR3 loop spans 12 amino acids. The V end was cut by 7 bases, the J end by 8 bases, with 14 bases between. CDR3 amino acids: CSAKGRGEKLFF. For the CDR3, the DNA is TGCAGCGCTAAAGGACGGGGAGAAAAACTGTTTTTT. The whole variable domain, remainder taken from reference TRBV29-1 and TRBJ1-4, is SAVISQKPSRDICQRGTSLTIQCQVDSQVTMMFWYRQQPGQSLTLIATANQGSEATYESGFVIDKFPISRPNLTFSTLTVSNMSPEDSSIYLCSAKGRGEKLFFGSGTQLSVL.

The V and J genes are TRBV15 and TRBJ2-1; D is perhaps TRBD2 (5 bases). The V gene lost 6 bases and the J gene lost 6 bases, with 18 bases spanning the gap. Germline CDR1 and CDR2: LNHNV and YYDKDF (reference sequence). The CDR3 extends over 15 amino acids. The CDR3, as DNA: TGTGCCACCAGGACCAGCCTAGCATGGGGCAATGAGCAGTTCTTC. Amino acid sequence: CATRTSLAWGNEQFF.

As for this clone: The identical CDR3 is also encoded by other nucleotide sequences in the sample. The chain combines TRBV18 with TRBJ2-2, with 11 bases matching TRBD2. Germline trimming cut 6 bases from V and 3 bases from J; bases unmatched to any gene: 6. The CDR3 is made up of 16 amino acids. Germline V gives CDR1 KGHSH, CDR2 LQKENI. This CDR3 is CASSPTSGSYTGELFF. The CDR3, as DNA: TGTGCCAGCTCCCCCACTAGCGGGAGTTACACCGGGGAGCTGTTTTTT.